The 8 T cell receptor beta chains in this list originate from one sample, sequenced in a study of blood T cell repertoires in COVID-19 (dated by TCRdb to 2019 to 2021). Receptors were amplified or captured by the immunoSEQ multiplex PCR assay. TCRdb limited this immuneACCESS table to in-frame rearrangements with V and J called. A share of clones is missing; checked studies link under half to unresolved V genes, and the rest is unexplained. For this sample the table gives roughly 20,000 clones, of which roughly 80% were detected only once. In total, the top ten clones hold about 10% of the sample. The sample consisted of peripheral blood. All receptors come from a man older than 75 with acute or convalescent COVID-19.

The V gene is TRBV7-9, the J gene TRBJ2-7, with TRBD1 matching 8 bases. Trimming cost V 11 bases and J 0 bases; bases outside gene matches: 6. CDR1 is SEHNR and CDR2 is FQNEAQ in the germline V gene (reference sequence). The CDR3 is 13 residues long. The CDR3: CAVGQGSSYEQYF. DNA for the CDR3: TGTGCCGTAGGACAGGGAAGCTCCTACGAGCAGTACTTC.

The gene calls are TRBV11-2 and TRBJ1-4, with 9 bases aligning to TRBD1. CDR3 length: 15 residues. Losses at the gene ends were 3 bases for V and 12 bases for J; bases not matched to a gene: 11. Looked up from germline, CDR1 is SGHAT and CDR2 is FQNNGV. The CDR3 sequence: CASSFDRQGGRELFF. The CDR3 coding sequence is TGTGCCAGCAGCTTCGATCGACAGGGGGGGAGAGAACTGTTTTTT.

J is TRBJ2-3 and V is TRBV7-2; a weak D match, TRBD2 (6 bases). V lost 8 bases to trimming and J lost 5 bases, with 14 bases between them. The CDR3 contains 13 residues. Germline-derived CDR1 and CDR2 are SGHTA and FQGNSA. The chain's CDR3 is CASGWDFKDTQYF. CDR3 coding DNA: TGTGCCAGCGGGTGGGACTTCAAAGATACGCAGTATTTT.

This clone was detected once. The chain is built from TRBV19 and TRBJ1-5; no clear D gene. CDR1 is LNHDA, CDR2 SQIVND, per germline (reference sequence). This CDR3 has 11 amino acids. In DNA, the CDR3 is TGTCGAGAATGGAGCAATCAGCCCCAGCATTTT. Its protein is CREWSNQPQHF.

CDR3 residues: CASSQRDRDYGYTF. The CDR3 DNA is TGCGCCAGCAGCCAGCGGGACAGGGACTATGGCTACACCTTC. This chain connects TRBV4-3 to TRBJ1-2; 9 bases map to TRBD1. The CDR3 is 14 amino acids. Germline V CDR1 and CDR2: LGHNA, YSLEER. V gave up 3 bases and J gave up 3 bases; unmatched junction bases: 2.

The J gene is TRBJ1-3, the V gene TRBV30, with unresolved D. Trimming took 0 bases from V and 7 from J, leaving 19 bases between them. This CDR3 has 16 amino acids. From germline, CDR1 is GTSNPN and CDR2 SVGIG (reference sequence). CDR3 sequence (DNA): TGTGCCTGGAGTGTACTTAAGTCCGCCGGGTGGAACACCATATATTTT. Translating it yields CAWSVLKSAGWNTIYF.

The genes are TRBV7-2 and TRBJ1-6, with 8 positions matching TRBD1. CDR3 size: 17 residues. The germline CDR1 and CDR2 sequences are SGHTA and FQGNSA. V lost 5 bases and J lost 6; bases outside the gene matches: 12. CDR3 in amino acids: CASSPGEWGQVNSPLHF. The CDR3 DNA reads TGTGCCAGCAGCCCGGGAGAGTGGGGACAGGTTAATTCACCCCTCCACTTT.

The count of this clone is one. The rearrangement links TRBV5-1 to TRBJ2-3; 11 bases fit TRBD2. V lost 1 base to trimming and J lost 2 bases; unmatched junction nucleotides: 3. CDR1 and CDR2 from the germline V gene are SGHRS and YFSETQ. The CDR3 covers 16 residues. CDR3 amino acids: CASSLQLAGATDTQYF. The DNA of the CDR3 is TGCGCCAGCAGCTTGCAACTAGCGGGGGCCACAGATACGCAGTATTTT.